The present entry profiles one T cell receptor (beta chain) with its context. These data are taken from a study of T-cell memory formation after mild COVID-19. TCRdb independently ran MiXCR on the 5' RACE reads; one entry per CDR3 protein. Of some 490,000 distinct CDR3 sequences in the sample, 15% to 20% were seen once. The source is an adult woman who had mild COVID-19 (a few samples of this study predate the infection). Cell type and time point are not known. Sequencing input: PBMCs or a T cell subset sorted from them (not recorded which).

The CDR3 sequence: CASSQGTSGHGVNEQFF. CDR3 coding DNA: TGCGCCAGCAGCCAAGGGACTAGCGGGCATGGTGTAAATGAGCAGTTCTTC. J is TRBJ2-1 and V is TRBV4-3; TRBD2 matches 11 bases. There are 17 residues in the CDR3. Germline V CDR1 and CDR2: LGHNA, YSLEER. V lost 1 base, J lost 7 bases, and 9 bases stayed unmatched.